This T cell receptor (beta chain) was documented in a study of Ad26.COV2.S vaccination and SARS-CoV-2 variants. The wider study: Intramuscular Ad26.COV2.S at 5x10^10 or 1x10^11 viral particles.

As to this clone: Antigen: not known.

The CDR3 has 15 amino acids. CDR1 is MNHNY, CDR2 SVGAGI, per germline (reference sequence). The ends were cut back, 7 bases at V and 3 bases at J, with 19 bases in the middle. Stated treatment: roughly 18 received Ad26.COV2.S at low or high dose, single or two shots; roughly five received placebo; per-sample allocation not given. The study sampled participants on day 63 after the first vaccine or placebo injection. This vaccine is an Ad26 vector that expresses the Wuhan-strain SARS-CoV-2 spike. TCRdb keeps only in-frame clones here, not all; method: immunoSEQ multiplex PCR. Of a few hundred thousand clones in the sample, 83% are singletons; the top ten hold about 7.1%. General study results and limits: CD8+ and CD4+ T cells specific for spike reportedly responded with substantial breadth after vaccination. While placebo recipients had lower spike-specific TCR breadth, vaccine recipients had more.

This clonotype originated in a person between 18 and 59 years old who received the Ad26.COV2.S COVID-19 vaccine or a placebo. The sample in question was peripheral blood, obtained in a trial of Ad26.COV2.S vaccine versus placebo. The chain couples TRBV6-6 to TRBJ2-7, with D perhaps matching TRBD1 or TRBD2 (5 bases each). The CDR3 nucleotides read TGTGCCAGCAACTACATGGGACGCGAAAACTACGAGCAGTACTTC. Translated, it gives CASNYMGRENYEQYF.